The 29 T cell receptor beta chains below come from one sample, sequenced in a study of blood T cell repertoires in COVID-19. The method was immunoSEQ multiplex PCR; TCRdb's version includes in-frame clones alone and lacks a portion of them. The sample contains tens of thousands of clones, roughly 87% of which appear only once. Specimen: peripheral blood. The receptors shown here come from a man in his sixties with acute or convalescent COVID-19.

This chain links TRBV2 with TRBJ1-2; maybe TRBD1 (6 bases). Germline V gene sequence: CDR1 SNHLY, CDR2 FYNNEI. V lost 6 bases and J lost 7, with 18 bases in between. The CDR3 totals 14 residues. The CDR3 DNA is TGTGCCAGCAGCCGGGGCACAGGGATCAGTGGCTACACCTTC. It is translated as CASSRGTGISGYTF. The full variable domain, in which reference TRBV2 and TRBJ1-2 provide the parts outside the CDR3, is EPEVTQTPSHQVTQMGQEVILRCVPISNHLYFYWYRQILGQKVEFLVSFYNNEISEKSEIFDDQFSVERPDGSNFTLKIRSTKLEDSAMYFCASSRGTGISGYTFGSGTRLTVV.

The rearrangement uses TRBV5-6 and TRBJ1-1, with D perhaps TRBD1 (5 bases). The germline gives CDR1 SGHDT, CDR2 YYEEEE. The CDR3 spans 14 residues. V lost 1 base to trimming and J lost 4 bases, with 11 bases between them. Written as DNA, the CDR3 is TGTGCCAGCAGCTTGACAGGCCCCGGCACTGAAGCTTTCTTT. This sequence encodes CASSLTGPGTEAFF.

The chain has TRBV19 and TRBJ1-5; unclear D gene. Germline CDR1 and CDR2: LNHDA and SQIVND (reference sequence). The CDR3 runs 15 residues. V was cut by 1 base and J by 2 bases, with 9 bases left in between. The CDR3: CASSIGRVGNQPQHF. Here the CDR3 DNA reads TGTGCCAGTAGTATAGGGAGAGTGGGCAATCAGCCCCAGCATTTT.

This chain connects TRBV3-1 (or the pseudogene TRBV3-2) to TRBJ2-2; 8 bases fit TRBD1. The germline V gene encodes CDR1 LGHDT and CDR2 YNNKEL (reference sequence). The CDR3 sequence is 16 residues long. The V and J ends lost 0 bases and 3 bases, in that order; junction bases with no gene match: 3. In nucleotides, the CDR3 is TGTGCCAGCAGCCAAGATGGACAGGGCTACACCGGGGAGCTGTTTTTT. Its protein product is CASSQDGQGYTGELFF.

The rearrangement joins TRBV27 to TRBJ1-4, with 9 bases matching TRBD1. CDR1 and CDR2 (germline): MNHEY, SMNVEV (reference sequence). There are 17 residues in the CDR3. The junction had 11 bases not matched to a gene; V was cut back by 9 bases and J by 0 bases. Written as DNA, the CDR3 is TGTGCCAGACTCCCGGGACAGGGCCTGGCAACTAATGAAAAACTGTTTTTT. It specifies CARLPGQGLATNEKLFF.

Concerning this clone itself: Other DNA sequences in this specimen translate into the identical CDR3. The rearrangement links TRBV5-6 to TRBJ1-2, with D unresolved. Trimming pared 1 base from V and 2 bases from J, leaving 9 bases between. The CDR3 runs 14 residues. From germline, CDR1 is SGHDT and CDR2 YYEEEE. The DNA for the CDR3 is TGTGCCAGCAGCTTGCGGGGTGCGAACTATGGCTACACCTTC. Translation: CASSLRGANYGYTF.

The gene calls are TRBV24-1 and TRBJ2-3; 7 positions agree with TRBD2. V dropped 7 bases and J dropped 0; count of bases not matched to a gene: 3. The V gene's germline CDR1 is KGHDR and CDR2 SFDVKD. CDR3 length: 14 residues. CDR3 region: CATSSGGSTDTQYF. CDR3 bases: TGTGCCACCAGCTCCGGGGGGAGCACAGATACGCAGTATTTT.

This chain connects TRBV12-3 or TRBV12-4 to TRBJ1-2, with D possibly TRBD1 on 5 matching bases. Trimming removed 1 base from V and 10 bases from J, with 13 bases in between. The CDR3 runs 13 residues. The CDR3 DNA sequence: TGTGCCAGCAGTTTAGTTTCCAGGGCAGCCTACACCTTC. Protein sequence: CASSLVSRAAYTF.

The chain combines TRBV29-1 with TRBJ2-2; 8 positions match TRBD1. Per germline, CDR1 SQVTM and CDR2 ANQGSEA. Trimming at V came to 7 bases and at J to 1 base, leaving 5 bases not matched to a gene. CDR3 length equals 14 residues. This CDR3 reads CSAGQGGNTGELFF. For the CDR3, the DNA is TGCAGCGCCGGACAGGGTGGGAACACCGGGGAGCTGTTTTTT.

This rearrangement joins TRBV19 to TRBJ1-1; D gene ambiguous. Germline CDR1 is LNHDA and CDR2 is SQIVND (reference sequence). V was shortened by 7 bases and J by 0 bases, with 12 bases between the two germline ends. This CDR3 is 14 amino acids long. CDR3 protein: CASKLGELNTEAFF. The CDR3 nucleotides read TGTGCCAGTAAGCTCGGGGAGCTGAACACTGAAGCTTTCTTT. Filled out from reference TRBV19 and TRBJ1-1, the complete variable domain reads DGGITQSPKYLFRKEGQNVTLSCEQNLNHDAMYWYRQDPGQGLRLIYYSQIVNDFQKGDIAEGYSVSREKKESFPLTVTSAQKNPTAFYLCASKLGELNTEAFFGQGTRLTVV.

This clone was seen once. J is TRBJ2-3 and V is TRBV7-2, with TRBD1 matching over 10 bases. Germline V CDR1 and CDR2: SGHTA, FQGNSA. The CDR3 runs 15 residues. V was pared by 5 bases and J by 4 bases, with 6 bases of the junction left unmatched. CDR3 amino acids: CASSQGQGVPDTQYF. In DNA form, the CDR3 reads TGTGCCAGCAGCCAAGGACAGGGGGTCCCAGATACGCAGTATTTT.

The chain has TRBV12-5 and TRBJ2-5, with D possibly being TRBD2 (6 bases). The length of the CDR3 is 14 residues. V dropped 3 bases and J dropped 7 bases, with 15 bases sitting between them. CDR1 is LGHNT and CDR2 is FRNRAP in the germline V gene. The CDR3 nucleotides read TGTGCTAGTGGTTTTTCTCAGGACGGGAGGACCCAGTACTTC. Translating gives CASGFSQDGRTQYF. Filled out from reference TRBV12-5 and TRBJ2-5, the complete variable domain reads DARVTQTPRHKVTEMGQEVTMRCQPILGHNTVFWYRQTMMQGLELLAYFRNRAPLDDSGMPKDRFSAEMPDATLATLKIQPSEPRDSAVYFCASGFSQDGRTQYFGPGTRLLVL.

The V gene is TRBV6-2 or TRBV6-3, the J gene TRBJ2-1; the D is unclear. This CDR3 is built from 13 residues. Trimming left V 5 bases short and J 5 bases short, with 10 bases between. Germline V CDR1 and CDR2: MNHEY, SVGEGT. CDR3 coding DNA: TGTGCCAGCAGTGGCCGGCGGAACAATGAGCAGTTCTTC. Translated, it gives CASSGRRNNEQFF.

The chain carries TRBV4-2 and TRBJ2-3, with no clear D. The CDR3 spans 14 residues. Germline V gives CDR1 LGHNA, CDR2 YNFKEQ. With 0 bases removed from V and 5 bases from J, the gap between germline ends came to 9 bases. The chain's CDR3 is CASSQESTGDTQYF. CDR3 DNA: TGTGCCAGCAGCCAAGAATCCACGGGAGATACGCAGTATTTT.

This sequence joins TRBV3-1 (or the pseudogene TRBV3-2) and TRBJ1-1; 7 bases line up with TRBD1. The CDR3 runs to 16 residues. Trimming at V came to 0 bases and at J to 1 base, leaving 5 bases not matched to a gene. Germline CDR1 is LGHDT and CDR2 is YNNKEL (reference sequence). CDR3 DNA sequence: TGTGCCAGCAGCCAAGAAGGATCAGGGGGGAACACTGAAGCTTTCTTT. Its translation: CASSQEGSGGNTEAFF.

This chain connects TRBV6-5 to TRBJ1-2; 7 bases align to TRBD1. The germline V gene has CDR1 MNHEY and CDR2 SVGAGI. The V gene end was trimmed by 5 bases and the J gene end by 2 bases; junction bases not matched to a gene: 8. The CDR3 loop spans 15 amino acids. The CDR3 protein is CASSTSGQSNYGYTF. CDR3 coding DNA: TGTGCCAGCAGTACATCGGGACAGTCAAACTATGGCTACACCTTC.

Note on this clone: One junction end disagrees with the germline gene, perhaps due to a read error. The V gene is TRBV2, the J gene TRBJ1-3; D gene unclear. Germline V gene data show CDR1 as SNHLY and CDR2 as FYNNEI. The CDR3 is made up of 15 amino acids. The CDR3 DNA reads as TGTGCCAGCCGTGAGCGGGGATTCTCTGGAAACACCATATATTTT. It translates to CASRERGFSGNTIYF.

This rearrangement joins TRBV9 to TRBJ2-2; D possibly corresponds to TRBD2 (5 bases). Germline V gives CDR1 SGDLS, CDR2 YYNGEE. There are 16 residues in the CDR3. V shed 0 bases and J shed 2 bases, with 11 bases lying between them. The CDR3 loop is CASSVVEGINTGELFF. CDR3 DNA: TGTGCCAGCAGCGTAGTTGAGGGTATCAACACCGGGGAGCTGTTTTTT.

This clone was counted once. This chain connects TRBV7-9 to TRBJ2-7; possibly TRBD1 for D (6 bases). V was clipped by 4 bases and J by 4 bases, with 11 bases between them. CDR1 is SEHNR and CDR2 is FQNEAQ in the germline V gene (reference sequence). This CDR3 region has 13 residues. CDR3 region: CASSSTGNYEQYF. CDR3 coding DNA: TGTGCCAGCAGCTCAACAGGGAATTACGAGCAGTACTTC.

The V and J genes are TRBV5-6 and TRBJ1-5; perhaps TRBD1 as D (5 bases). From germline, CDR1 is SGHDT and CDR2 YYEEEE. V was cut by 4 bases and J by 2 bases, with 7 bases left in between. This CDR3 has 13 amino acids. The CDR3: CASSRGGNQPQHF. Written as DNA, the CDR3 is TGTGCCAGCAGCAGGGGTGGCAATCAGCCCCAGCATTTT. Together with reference TRBV5-6 and TRBJ1-5, the CDR3 gives the full variable domain: DAGVTQSPTHLIKTRGQQVTLRCSPKSGHDTVSWYQQALGQGPQFIFQYYEEEERQRGNFPDRFSGHQFPNYSSELNVNALLLGDSALYLCASSRGGNQPQHFGDGTRLSIL.

This chain joins TRBV7-2 and TRBJ2-4; TRBD2 matches 7 bases. V lost 1 base to trimming and J lost 0 bases; unmatched junction nucleotides: 9. This CDR3 is 18 amino acids long. Germline CDR1 reads SGHTA; CDR2 reads FQGNSA. CDR3 nucleotide sequence: TGTGCCAGCAGCTTAGGAGCCGGGACTACGCTAGCCAAAAACATTCAGTACTTC. Translating it yields CASSLGAGTTLAKNIQYF.

The chain links TRBV6-5 to TRBJ1-3, with D unresolved. CDR1 and CDR2 (germline): MNHEY, SVGAGI. The CDR3 is 14 residues long. V shed 2 bases and J shed 1 base, with 6 bases lying between them. The CDR3: CASSYRRSGNTIYF. As DNA, the CDR3 is TGTGCCAGCAGTTACCGGAGATCTGGAAACACCATATATTTT.

This clone came up once. J is TRBJ1-2 and V is TRBV10-3, with D uncertain. V lost 8 bases to trimming and J lost 1 base, with 8 bases between them. Germline CDR1 reads ENHRY; CDR2 reads SYGVKD. This CDR3 is 12 amino acids long. CDR3: CAIASSNYGYTF. DNA of the CDR3: TGTGCCATCGCTTCTAGTAACTATGGCTACACCTTC.

The J gene is TRBJ1-1, the V gene TRBV11-2, with TRBD1 matching 9 bases. The CDR3 is 13 amino acids. Per the germline V gene, CDR1 is SGHAT and CDR2 is FQNNGV. V lost 5 bases to trimming and J lost 5 bases; unmatched junction nucleotides: 3. The CDR3 DNA follows: TGTGCCAGCAGCAAGGACAGGGGAACTGAAGCTTTCTTT. Translation gives CASSKDRGTEAFF. Full variable domain (missing parts from reference TRBV11-2 and TRBJ1-1): EAGVAQSPRYKIIEKRQSVAFWCNPISGHATLYWYQQILGQGPKLLIQFQNNGVVDDSQLPKDRFSAERLKGVDSTLKIQPAKLEDSAVYLCASSKDRGTEAFFGQGTRLTVV.

The gene calls are TRBV19 and TRBJ2-2; D not resolved. The CDR3 contains 11 residues. V was pared by 5 bases and J by 6 bases, with 4 bases between. Germline values: CDR1 LNHDA, CDR2 SQIVND (reference sequence). The CDR3 nucleotides are TGTGCCAGTAGTCATCCCGGGGAGCTGTTTTTT. Amino acids: CASSHPGELFF.

J is TRBJ2-3 and V is TRBV4-3, with TRBD2 matching 10 bases. Germline V gene data show CDR1 as LGHNA and CDR2 as YSLEER. This CDR3 comprises 16 residues. The J segment lost 8 bases and the V segment lost 1 base, leaving 9 bases of the junction unmatched. CDR3 bases: TGCGCCAGCAGCCAAGGGAGTAGCGGGAGGTTTGGTACGCAGTATTTT. Encoded protein: CASSQGSSGRFGTQYF.

The gene calls are TRBV7-2 and TRBJ2-1; 10 bases are shared with TRBD2. The CDR3 loop spans 15 amino acids. Germline V lookup: CDR1 SGHTA, CDR2 FQGNSA. V was pared by 2 bases and J by 5 bases, with 3 bases of the junction left unmatched. The CDR3 DNA reads as TGTGCCAGCAGCTTAAGCGGGGGGGCTCACAATGAGCAGTTCTTC. Translating it yields CASSLSGGAHNEQFF.

The chain uses TRBV19 and TRBJ1-3; TRBD1 matches 7 bases. Germline V gives CDR1 LNHDA, CDR2 SQIVND (reference sequence). V gave up 4 bases and J gave up 1 base; unmatched junction bases: 4. The CDR3 runs to 15 residues. CDR3 amino acids: CASSTSTGSGNTIYF. The DNA of the CDR3 is TGTGCCAGTAGTACCTCGACAGGGTCTGGAAACACCATATATTTT. The variable domain in full, completed from reference TRBV19 and TRBJ1-3, reads DGGITQSPKYLFRKEGQNVTLSCEQNLNHDAMYWYRQDPGQGLRLIYYSQIVNDFQKGDIAEGYSVSREKKESFPLTVTSAQKNPTAFYLCASSTSTGSGNTIYFGEGSWLTVV.

The chain has TRBV30 and TRBJ1-2; D is possibly TRBD1 (6 bases). Per germline, CDR1 GTSNPN and CDR2 SVGIG (reference sequence). This CDR3 region has 13 residues. The ends were cut back, 3 bases at V and 6 bases at J, with 14 bases in the middle. CDR3: CAWRTGGRNGYTF. DNA for the CDR3: TGTGCCTGGAGGACCGGGGGGCGGAATGGCTACACCTTC.